The rows below give T cell receptor beta chains drawn from one sample of a study of technical replicates of blood from a handful of donors. The method was immunoSEQ multiplex PCR; TCRdb's version includes in-frame clones alone and lacks a portion of them. The table has roughly 60,000 clones, about 95% seen once; the top ten hold less than 3.5%. Input material: PBMCs. The receptor source for this set is a human donor in good health. Some clones in this sample may be carry-over from other donors' samples. The CDR3 runs from the conserved cysteine through the conserved F or W. Clone size appears in some rows only: once, few, many, or a class for an expanded clone.

.,TRBV18,TRBJ2-7,CASSPVISYEQYF
.,TRBV29-1,TRBJ1-1,CSVETHRVGGTEAFF
.,TRBV9,TRBJ2-3,CASKIGAGGRDTQYF
.,TRBV7-2,TRBJ2-7,CASSLSLSVYEQYF
.,TRBV19,TRBJ1-5,CASSSQPRGNNQPQHF
.,TRBV27,TRBJ2-1,CASSSLEREAVDEQFF
once,TRBV9,TRBJ2-6,CASSARQETSGANVLTF
once,TRBV10-3,TRBJ1-1,CAIRQGLNTEAFF
.,TRBV7-9,TRBJ1-2,CASSFQGNNYGYTF
.,TRBV7-8,TRBJ2-5,CASSNGFSGGETQYF
.,TRBV30,TRBJ1-5,CAWSLGQRGGNQPQHF